These 30 T cell receptor beta chains originate from one sample sequenced in a study of T cells in narcolepsy (dated 2018 in TCRdb). The library came from the immunoSEQ multiplex PCR assay. TCRdb took this table from immuneACCESS and kept in-frame rearrangements with V and J called. Such tables lack part of the clones; where checked against another copy, unresolved V genes explain under half of the gap, and the rest is unexplained. The table for this sample lists fewer than 40,000 clones; more than 80% of them were counted only once. The ten biggest clones cover about 1.3% of the sample. Input material: CD45RA- memory CD4+ T cells from PBMCs. Sample cell subset or site, as interpreted from the label and publication: memory T cells sorted ex vivo from peripheral blood. These receptors all stem from a human donor with narcolepsy.

The J gene is TRBJ1-2, the V gene TRBV29-1, with 7 bases matching TRBD1. From germline, CDR1 is SQVTM and CDR2 ANQGSEA. The CDR3 is 14 amino acids. V shed 6 bases and J 3 bases; nucleotides not matched to a gene: 10. The CDR3 bases are TGCAGCGTCCGAAGAGGGGACAGCTACTATGGCTACACCTTC. This translates into CSVRRGDSYYGYTF.

The rearrangement links TRBV7-9 to TRBJ1-6; no firm D call. The CDR3 runs to 14 residues. Germline V gene sequence: CDR1 SEHNR, CDR2 FQNEAQ (reference sequence). V lost 1 base and J 8 bases, leaving 9 bases between the germline ends. CDR3 DNA sequence: TGTGCCAGCAGCTTAGAAGAATCTTATTCACCCCTCCACTTT. The encoded protein is CASSLEESYSPLHF.

The chain recombines TRBV19 with TRBJ1-5, with TRBD1 as a possible D gene (6 bases). V dropped 5 bases and J dropped 6 bases, with 14 bases sitting between them. This CDR3 comprises 14 residues. Per germline, CDR1 LNHDA and CDR2 SQIVND (reference sequence). Written as DNA, the CDR3 is TGTGCCAGTAGTCCCACAGGGTCTGCTCAGCCCCAGCATTTT. Translation: CASSPTGSAQPQHF.

The V and J genes are TRBV29-1 and TRBJ1-1; 8 bases match TRBD1. The CDR3 totals 12 residues. CDR1 is SQVTM, CDR2 ANQGSEA, per germline. Trimming removed 6 bases from V and 2 bases from J; junction bases left unmatched: 2. The CDR3 here is CSVDRGNTEAFF. The CDR3 DNA follows: TGCAGCGTCGACAGGGGCAACACTGAAGCTTTCTTT.

This chain links TRBV5-1 with TRBJ2-7, with 8 nucleotides matching TRBD2. The CDR3 contains 15 residues. Germline CDR1 is SGHRS and CDR2 is YFSETQ. The V gene end was trimmed by 3 bases and the J gene end by 4 bases; junction bases not matched to a gene: 9. Here the CDR3 DNA reads TGCGCCAGCAGCTCCCTCGGGGGGGCGCGATACGAGCAGTACTTC. It is translated as CASSSLGGARYEQYF.

A note on this clone: At one of its ends the junction is not consistent with the germline gene, which may arise from a read error. This sequence joins TRBV6-5 and TRBJ2-5, with TRBD2 as a possible D gene (6 bases). The CDR3 contains 13 residues. Germline CDR1 reads MNHEY; CDR2 reads SVGAGI. CDR3 sequence: CAISPRREETQYF. The CDR3, as DNA: TGTGCCATCAGTCCCCGACGGGAGGAGACCCAGTACTTC.

On this clone: This same CDR3 is encoded by further DNA sequences in the sample. CDR3 nucleotides: TGTGCCTGGCGGGGGGTCAGGGGGGTCCACGAGCAGTACTTC. It specifies CAWRGVRGVHEQYF. The chain is built from TRBV30 and TRBJ2-7, with D perhaps being TRBD1 or TRBD2 (7 bases each). CDR1 and CDR2 from the germline V gene are GTSNPN and SVGIG (reference sequence). V was pared by 5 bases and J by 5 bases, with 19 bases between. This CDR3 is 14 amino acids long.

In regard to this clone: Since no conserved phenylalanine or tryptophan closes the CDR3, a read error is the likely cause. Because the CDR3's place on the DNA is in doubt, the DNA is left out and the CDR3 is given as listed by TCRdb. The CDR3 reads CASSEDPGQDTI. This chain uses TRBV6-5 with TRBJ2-7; the listed D gene, TRBD1, was not tested against the DNA. The germline V gene has CDR1 MNHEY and CDR2 SVGAGI. Counting both end residues, the CDR3 totals 12 amino acids.

The chain links TRBV2 to TRBJ1-6; 9 nucleotides align to TRBD1. J was trimmed by 9 bases and V by 9 bases; bases with no gene match: 9. CDR1 SNHLY and CDR2 FYNNEI come from the germline V gene. The CDR3 is 14 residues long. CDR3 in amino acids: CARWGQGLGSPLHF. CDR3 nucleotides: TGTGCCAGATGGGGACAGGGACTGGGTTCACCCCTCCACTTT.

Turning to this clone: The identical CDR3 is also encoded by other nucleotide sequences in the sample. The chain recombines TRBV19 with TRBJ2-2, with no clear D. Germline CDR1 LNHDA, CDR2 SQIVND (reference sequence). The V and J ends lost 3 bases and 4 bases respectively, with 6 bases between them. The length of the CDR3 is 13 residues. The CDR3 DNA reads TGTGCCAGTAGTATCGTCGGCACCGGGGAGCTGTTTTTT. Translation: CASSIVGTGELFF.

The chain is built from TRBV19 and TRBJ2-3; TRBD1 matches 7 bases. This CDR3 has 15 amino acids. Germline CDR1 is LNHDA and CDR2 is SQIVND (reference sequence). The junction had 7 bases not matched to a gene; V was cut back by 7 bases and J by 0 bases. The CDR3 nucleotides are TGTGCCAGTACCCCCGGGACAGCTAGCACAGATACGCAGTATTTT. It translates to CASTPGTASTDTQYF.

The rearrangement uses TRBV29-1 and TRBJ1-2; a weak D match, TRBD1 (6 bases). Germline CDR1 is SQVTM and CDR2 is ANQGSEA. Trimming stripped 1 base from V and 6 bases from J, with 15 bases between. The length of the CDR3 is 14 residues. CDR3 coding DNA: TGCAGCGTTGAAGGTAAACAGGGAGTGGATGGCTACACCTTC. Translation gives CSVEGKQGVDGYTF.

The chain links TRBV30 to TRBJ2-5; D might be TRBD1 (6 bases). This CDR3 comprises 13 residues. The germline CDR1 and CDR2 sequences are GTSNPN and SVGIG (reference sequence). Trimming shortened V by 0 bases and J by 6 bases, and 11 bases separated the two germline ends. CDR3 amino acids: CAWSVSGEKTQYF. The DNA of the CDR3 is TGTGCCTGGAGTGTATCAGGGGAGAAGACCCAGTACTTC. Based on the CDR3 plus reference TRBV30 and TRBJ2-5, the full variable domain is SQTIHQWPATLVQPVGSPLSLECTVEGTSNPNLYWYRQAAGRGLQLLFYSVGIGQISSEVPQNLSASRPQDRQFILSSKKLLLSDSGFYLCAWSVSGEKTQYFGPGTRLLVL.

The chain uses TRBV28 and TRBJ2-7; D unresolved. The V end was cut by 5 bases, the J end by 7 bases, with 9 bases between. The CDR3 is 11 amino acids. Germline V gene data show CDR1 as MDHEN and CDR2 as SYDVKM. This chain's CDR3 is CASSLSREQYF. DNA for the CDR3: TGTGCCAGCAGTCTAAGCCGTGAGCAGTACTTC.

The V gene is TRBV10-3, the J gene TRBJ1-2; D is unresolved. The V gene's germline CDR1 is ENHRY and CDR2 SYGVKD. Trimming removed 0 bases at V and 4 bases at J, with 15 bases between. This CDR3 has 16 residues. The CDR3 region has the DNA TGTGCCATCAGTGAGTCGAGTTGGAATCGGTTCTATGGCTACACCTTC. It yields the protein CAISESSWNRFYGYTF.

The CDR3 spells CASSTGKEKLFF. In DNA, the CDR3 is TGTGCCAGCAGTACCGGAAAGGAAAAACTGTTTTTT. This chain uses TRBV28 with TRBJ1-4; D is uncertain. In germline, CDR1 is MDHEN, CDR2 SYDVKM. Deletions cut 5 bases from V and 8 bases from J, with 9 bases between. This CDR3 is built from 12 residues.

The rearrangement uses TRBV6-4 and TRBJ2-1; 7 nucleotides line up with TRBD1. The V segment lost 3 bases and the J segment 0 bases; nucleotides outside the gene matches: 11. Germline V gene data show CDR1 as MRHNA and CDR2 as SNTAGT. CDR3 length equals 18 residues. Here the CDR3 reads CASSDSFSGQSSYNEQFF. In DNA, the CDR3 is TGTGCCAGCAGTGATTCTTTTTCGGGACAGAGCTCCTACAATGAGCAGTTCTTC.

The chain joins TRBV5-8 to TRBJ2-3; 7 bases fit TRBD1. Per the germline V gene, CDR1 is SGHTS and CDR2 is YDEGEE. CDR3 length: 15 amino acids. The V and J ends lost 4 bases and 1 base, in that order; junction bases with no gene match: 6. The CDR3 reads CASSGGQIRTDTQYF. The CDR3 DNA reads TGTGCCAGCAGCGGGGGACAGATCCGCACAGATACGCAGTATTTT.

The chain links TRBV19 to TRBJ2-5, with 7 nucleotides matching TRBD1. The CDR3 is 12 amino acids. CDR1 is LNHDA and CDR2 is SQIVND in the germline V gene (reference sequence). J gave up 3 bases and V 7 bases, and 2 bases lay outside the gene matches. CDR3 residues: CASKDRKETQYF. CDR3 sequence (DNA): TGTGCCAGTAAGGACAGGAAAGAGACCCAGTACTTC. The whole variable domain, remainder taken from reference TRBV19 and TRBJ2-5, is DGGITQSPKYLFRKEGQNVTLSCEQNLNHDAMYWYRQDPGQGLRLIYYSQIVNDFQKGDIAEGYSVSREKKESFPLTVTSAQKNPTAFYLCASKDRKETQYFGPGTRLLVL.

The chain is built from TRBV9 and TRBJ2-3; 8 bases align to TRBD1. The V gene end was trimmed by 4 bases and the J gene end by 5 bases; junction bases not matched to a gene: 6. This CDR3 spans 14 amino acids. Germline-derived CDR1 and CDR2 are SGDLS and YYNGEE. The CDR3 sequence: CASSPGQGVDTQYF. The CDR3, as DNA: TGTGCCAGCAGCCCTGGACAGGGAGTAGATACGCAGTATTTT.

The rearrangement uses TRBV29-1 and TRBJ2-7; D uncertain. From germline, CDR1 is SQVTM and CDR2 ANQGSEA. V was trimmed by 6 bases and J by 4 bases, leaving 10 bases between them. CDR3 length: 11 amino acids. CDR3 region: CSVVLGYEQYV. The CDR3 coding sequence is TGCAGCGTCGTTCTCGGATACGAGCAGTACGTC.

This chain uses TRBV6-6 with TRBJ2-7; 7 positions agree with TRBD2. Germline V gene lookup returns CDR1 MNHNY and CDR2 SVGAGI (reference sequence). Unmatched junction bases numbered 9, after V lost 0 bases and J lost 7 bases. The CDR3 runs 15 residues. Here the CDR3 DNA reads TGTGCCAGCAGTTACTCGACGGGGGGACCGAGGGAGCAGTACTTC. Its translation is CASSYSTGGPREQYF.

The chain couples TRBV6-5 to TRBJ2-5; D ambiguous. Germline lookup yields CDR1 MNHEY and CDR2 SVGAGI. V was pared by 5 bases and J by 5 bases, with 12 bases between. CDR3 size: 13 residues. The CDR3 region has the DNA TGTGCCAGCAGTGAAATGGTGGGGGAGACCCAGTACTTC. Encoded protein: CASSEMVGETQYF.

V is TRBV6-5 and J is TRBJ1-6; 7 bases agree with TRBD1. With 7 bases clipped from V and 5 bases from J, the junction kept 8 bases outside the gene matches. CDR1 MNHEY and CDR2 SVGAGI come from the germline V gene. This CDR3 comprises 15 residues. The CDR3 protein is CASTQTGTHNSPLHF. CDR3 coding DNA: TGTGCCAGCACCCAGACAGGGACCCATAATTCACCCCTCCACTTT.

The genes are TRBV7-9 and TRBJ2-3; D possibly corresponds to TRBD2 (5 bases). Between the trimmed V and J ends, which lost 3 bases and 5 bases, there was a span of 9 bases. CDR3 length: 13 amino acids. Germline CDR1 reads SEHNR; CDR2 reads FQNEAQ (reference sequence). The CDR3: CASSFNGKDTQYF. In DNA, the CDR3 is TGTGCCAGCAGCTTCAACGGGAAAGATACGCAGTATTTT.

In this sample, this clone turned up a few times. The chain combines TRBV10-3 with TRBJ1-1; 7 nucleotides agree with TRBD1. The CDR3 spans 12 residues. J gave up 1 base and V 10 bases, and 3 bases lay outside the gene matches. Germline V gives CDR1 ENHRY, CDR2 SYGVKD. The CDR3 protein is CATRTGNTEAFF. The CDR3, as DNA: TGTGCCACGAGGACAGGGAACACTGAAGCTTTCTTT.

Here the CDR3 DNA reads TGTGCCAGCAGCTTATCTAGCGGGTTGTGGGAGCAGTACTTC. The encoded protein is CASSLSSGLWEQYF. V and J are TRBV7-9 and TRBJ2-7; TRBD2 matches 8 bases. This CDR3 comprises 14 residues. Germline V lookup: CDR1 SEHNR, CDR2 FQNEAQ (reference sequence). J lost 7 bases, V lost 2 bases, and 7 bases had no gene match. The whole variable domain, filled in from reference TRBV7-9 and TRBJ2-7, reads DTGVSQNPRHKITKRGQNVTFRCDPISEHNRLYWYRQTLGQGPEFLTYFQNEAQLEKSRLLSDRFSAERPKGSFSTLEIQRTEQGDSAMYLCASSLSSGLWEQYFGPGTRLTVT.

The chain has TRBV7-6 and TRBJ1-5, with D possibly being TRBD1 (5 bases). The V gene's germline CDR1 is SGHVS and CDR2 FNYEAQ. The V and J ends lost 1 base and 4 bases respectively, with 8 bases between them. The length of the CDR3 is 14 residues. The CDR3 DNA follows: TGTGCCAGCAGCTTAGATGGGGCGAATCAGCCCCAGCATTTT. Protein: CASSLDGANQPQHF.

V is TRBV7-8 and J is TRBJ2-2, with D possibly being TRBD1 (5 bases). The ends were cut back, 0 bases at V and 5 bases at J, with 10 bases in the middle. CDR1 SGHVS and CDR2 FQNEAQ come from the germline V gene. This CDR3 contains 15 residues. For the CDR3, the DNA is TGTGCCAGCAGCTTAGCCAGGGTCGAAACCGGGGAGCTGTTTTTT. It is translated as CASSLARVETGELFF.

This rearrangement joins TRBV29-1 to TRBJ2-1; TRBD2 might be the D (5 bases). Trimming took off 4 bases at V and 5 bases at J, with 15 bases between the two ends. CDR3 length equals 14 residues. The germline CDR1 and CDR2 sequences are SQVTM and ANQGSEA. The CDR3 loop reads CSVGTQTRNNEQFF. The CDR3 DNA reads as TGCAGCGTTGGGACCCAAACTAGAAACAATGAGCAGTTCTTC.